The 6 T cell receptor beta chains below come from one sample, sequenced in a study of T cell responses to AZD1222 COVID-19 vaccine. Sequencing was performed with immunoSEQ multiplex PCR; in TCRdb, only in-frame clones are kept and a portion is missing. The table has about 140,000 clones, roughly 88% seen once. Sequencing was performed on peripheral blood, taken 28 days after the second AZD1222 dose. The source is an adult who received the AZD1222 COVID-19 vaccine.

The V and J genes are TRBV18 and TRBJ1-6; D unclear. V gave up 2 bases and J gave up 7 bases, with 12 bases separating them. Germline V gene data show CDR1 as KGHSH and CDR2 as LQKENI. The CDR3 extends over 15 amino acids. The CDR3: CASSPEGSGNSPLHF. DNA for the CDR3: TGTGCCAGCTCACCAGAAGGGTCGGGAAATTCACCCCTCCACTTT.

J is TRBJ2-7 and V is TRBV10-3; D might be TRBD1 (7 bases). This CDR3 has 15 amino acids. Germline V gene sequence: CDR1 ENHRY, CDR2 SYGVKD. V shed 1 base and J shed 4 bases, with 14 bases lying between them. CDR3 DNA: TGTGCCATCAGTGAGTACCCAGGGGGGTCTTACGAGCAGTACTTC. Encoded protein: CAISEYPGGSYEQYF.

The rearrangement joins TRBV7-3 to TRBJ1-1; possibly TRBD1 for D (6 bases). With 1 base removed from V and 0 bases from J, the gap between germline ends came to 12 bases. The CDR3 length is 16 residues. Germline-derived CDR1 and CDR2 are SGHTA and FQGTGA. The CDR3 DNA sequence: TGTGCCAGCAGCTTAATTAGTGGGGGGCTGAACACTGAAGCTTTCTTT. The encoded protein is CASSLISGGLNTEAFF.

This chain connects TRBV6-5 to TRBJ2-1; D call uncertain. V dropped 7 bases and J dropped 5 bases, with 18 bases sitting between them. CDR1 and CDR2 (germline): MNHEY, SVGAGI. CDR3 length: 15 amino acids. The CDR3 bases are TGTGCCAGCACCACACCCCGATTAAATCACAATGAGCAGTTCTTC. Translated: CASTTPRLNHNEQFF.

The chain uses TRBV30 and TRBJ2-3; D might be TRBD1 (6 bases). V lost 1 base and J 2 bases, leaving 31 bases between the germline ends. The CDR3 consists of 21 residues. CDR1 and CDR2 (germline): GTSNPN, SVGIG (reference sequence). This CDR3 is CAWSARQAHPSSPLSTDTQYF. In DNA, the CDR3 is TGTGCCTGGAGTGCCCGACAGGCCCACCCCTCTTCACCACTGTCCACAGATACGCAGTATTTT.

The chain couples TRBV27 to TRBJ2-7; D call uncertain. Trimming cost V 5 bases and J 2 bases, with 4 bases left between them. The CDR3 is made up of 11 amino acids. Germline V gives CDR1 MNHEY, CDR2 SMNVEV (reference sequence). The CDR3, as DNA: TGTGCCAGCAGTGACACCTACGAGCAGTACTTC. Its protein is CASSDTYEQYF.